This is a list of T cell receptor beta chains from one sample in a study of post-analysis software for immune sequencing data. TCRdb reprocessed the PCR reads via MiXCR and lists one record per CDR3 protein. Of approximately 440,000 distinct CDR3 sequences detected, under 55% appear once; the ten largest clones hold 9.5% to 13%. Sequenced: blood. The receptors originated from a girl between 10 and 17 years old with multiple sclerosis. The CDR3 runs from the conserved cysteine through the conserved F or W. The D gene is left open where the match is weak. Not all rows give a size; the values are once, few, many and, for expanded clones, a class.

J gene	V gene	D gene	clone size	CDR3 DNA	CDR3 protein
TRBJ2-4	TRBV18	-	few	TGTGCCAGCTCACCACAGTTTTTCGCAGGGGAAGGAAACATTCAGTACTTC	CASSPQFFAGEGNIQYF
TRBJ1-5	TRBV20-1	-	few	TGCAGTGCTACGACGCCGAATCAGCCCCAGCATTTT	CSATTPNQPQHF
TRBJ2-5	TRBV10-3	-	-	TGTGCCATCAGTGAGTCGAACATCCAAGAGACCCAGTACTTC	CAISESNIQETQYF
TRBJ2-3	TRBV7-2	-	-	TGTGCCAGCAGCTTAGGCCTCTTAGCAGATACGCAGTATTTT	CASSLGLLADTQYF
TRBJ1-2	TRBV4-2	-	-	TGTGCCAGCAGCCCCCCAACGATCCGGGGCGCGAAGGATGGCTACACCTTC	CASSPPTIRGAKDGYTF
TRBJ1-1	TRBV5-1	-	-	TGCGCCAGCAGCTTGGGGAGGGGCTCGTGGGTAGATGAAGCTTTCTTT	CASSLGRGSWVDEAFF
TRBJ2-7	TRBV3-1	-	-	TGTGCCAGCAGCCAAGGAGGTGTAATGGTCTACGAGCAGTACTTC	CASSQGGVMVYEQYF
TRBJ2-1	TRBV7-3	-	-	TGTGCCAGCAGCCAGGAACGGGAGCCCTACAATGAGCAGTTCTTC	CASSQEREPYNEQFF
TRBJ2-3	TRBV7-2	-	few	TGTGCCAGCAGCTCCCCCCCCGAGCGAGATACGCAGTATTTT	CASSSPPERDTQYF
TRBJ2-5	TRBV20-1	TRBD2	-	TGCAGTGCTCGCAAACTAGCGGGAAGAGAGACCCAGTACTTC	CSARKLAGRETQYF
TRBJ1-5	TRBV28	-	-	TGTGCCAGCAGTTTCGGCAGGGGCCGGTATAGCAATCAGCCCCAGCATTTT	CASSFGRGRYSNQPQHF
TRBJ2-7	TRBV7-9	TRBD1	-	TGTGCCAGTACACAGGGGTCGGGCACCTACGAGCAGTACTTC	CASTQGSGTYEQYF
TRBJ2-7	TRBV7-9	-	few	TGTGCCAGCAGCCCCTATTGGGGGATCGGGTCCTACGAGCAGTACTTC	CASSPYWGIGSYEQYF
TRBJ2-7	TRBV5-1	-	few	TGCGCCAGCAGCTACACAGGGCTGACCTACGAGCAGTACTTC	CASSYTGLTYEQYF
TRBJ2-6	TRBV7-3	-	few	TGTGCCAGCAGCCCCCCCGGTGTCTCTGGGGCCAACGTCCTGACTTTC	CASSPPGVSGANVLTF
TRBJ2-7	TRBV28	-	-	TGTGCCAACAGTTTGCCCCAGGGGTACGAGCAGTACTTC	CANSLPQGYEQYF
TRBJ2-5	TRBV9	TRBD1	-	TGTGCCAGCAGCGAGGGACAGGCGTACCAAGAGACCCAGTACTTC	CASSEGQAYQETQYF
TRBJ2-7	TRBV7-9	-	few	TGTGCCAGCAGCTTAGAGGGTCAGGCTATGGGCGAGCAGTACTTC	CASSLEGQAMGEQYF
TRBJ2-5	TRBV3-1	-	-	TGTGCCAGCAGCCCTAGTATGGGCTATGGGCGGTGGGAGCAGTACTTC	CASSPSMGYGRWEQYF
TRBJ2-7	TRBV28	-	few	TGTGCCAGCAGTCCATCCGGGACGGTAGGCTACGAGCAGTACTTC	CASSPSGTVGYEQYF
TRBJ2-7	TRBV7-2	TRBD2	-	TGTGCCAGCAGCTCGACTAGCGGGAGGGTAGGCGAGCAGTACTTC	CASSSTSGRVGEQYF
TRBJ2-1	TRBV7-9	TRBD1	-	TGTGCCAGCAGCTTAGCCGGGGACAGGATGTACAATGAGCAGTTCTTC	CASSLAGDRMYNEQFF
TRBJ2-1	TRBV20-1	TRBD2	-	TGCAGTGCTAGAGAATATACTAGCGGTACCAATGAGCAGTTCTTC	CSAREYTSGTNEQFF
TRBJ2-7	TRBV6-5	TRBD1	few	TGTGCCAGCAGCTACCGGGACAGGGGACACTACGAGCAGTACTTC	CASSYRDRGHYEQYF
TRBJ1-6	TRBV7-2	-	few	TGTGCCAGCAGCCACTCGGCCGACTATTCACCCCTCCACTTT	CASSHSADYSPLHF
TRBJ2-1	TRBV10-3	-	-	TGTGCCACCATTGCCGGGCAGGGGCATGAGCAGTTCTTC	CATIAGQGHEQFF
TRBJ2-7	TRBV9	TRBD2	few	TGTGCCAGCAGCCCCCGCAACATAGCGGGACCCTACGAGCAGTACTTC	CASSPRNIAGPYEQYF
TRBJ1-2	TRBV12-3/TRBV12-4	-	-	TGTGCCAGCAGTTTTGGGGGCGATATTTATGGCTACACCTTC	CASSFGGDIYGYTF
TRBJ2-5	TRBV28	-	few	TGTGCCAGCAGTTTCGAGAGGGGGGCCGAGACCCAGTACTTC	CASSFERGAETQYF
TRBJ2-1	TRBV24-1	-	few	TGTGCCACCAGTGATTTCAGGGGAGTCACCTACAATGAGCAGTTCTTC	CATSDFRGVTYNEQFF
TRBJ1-2	TRBV28	TRBD1	few	TGTGCCAGCAGTTCGGGACAGGCTAACTATGGCTACACCTTC	CASSSGQANYGYTF
TRBJ1-1	TRBV4-1	TRBD1	-	TGCGCCAGCAGCCAAGGACAGGGGTTAACTGAAGCTTTCTTT	CASSQGQGLTEAFF